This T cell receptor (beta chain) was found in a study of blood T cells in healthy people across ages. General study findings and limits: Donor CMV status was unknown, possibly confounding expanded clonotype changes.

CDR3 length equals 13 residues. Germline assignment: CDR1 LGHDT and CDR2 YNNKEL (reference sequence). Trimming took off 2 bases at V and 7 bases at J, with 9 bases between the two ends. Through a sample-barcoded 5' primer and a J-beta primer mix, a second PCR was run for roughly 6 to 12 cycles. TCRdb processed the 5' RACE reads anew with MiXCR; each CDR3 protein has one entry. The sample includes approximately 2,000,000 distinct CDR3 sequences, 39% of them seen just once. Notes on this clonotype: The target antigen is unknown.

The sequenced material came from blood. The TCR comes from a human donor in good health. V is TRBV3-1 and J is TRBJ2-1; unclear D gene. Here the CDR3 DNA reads TGTGCCAGCAGCCAAAGACGCCTTAATGAGCAGTTCTTC. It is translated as CASSQRRLNEQFF.